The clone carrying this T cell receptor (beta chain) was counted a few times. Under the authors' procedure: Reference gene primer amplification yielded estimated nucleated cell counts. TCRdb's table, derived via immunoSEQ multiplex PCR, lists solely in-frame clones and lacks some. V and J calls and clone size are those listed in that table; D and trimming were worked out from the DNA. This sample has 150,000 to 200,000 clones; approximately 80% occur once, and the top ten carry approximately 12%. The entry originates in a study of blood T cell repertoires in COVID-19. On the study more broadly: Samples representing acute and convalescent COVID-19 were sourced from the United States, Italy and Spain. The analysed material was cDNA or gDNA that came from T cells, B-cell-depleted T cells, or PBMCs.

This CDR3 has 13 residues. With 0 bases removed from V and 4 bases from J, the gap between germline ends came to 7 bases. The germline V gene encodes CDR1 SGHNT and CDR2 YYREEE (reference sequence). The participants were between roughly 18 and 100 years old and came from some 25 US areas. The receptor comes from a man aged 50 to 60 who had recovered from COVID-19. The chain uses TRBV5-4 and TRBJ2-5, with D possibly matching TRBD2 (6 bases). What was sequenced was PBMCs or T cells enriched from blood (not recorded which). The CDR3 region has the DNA TGTGCCAGCAGCTTGGTGGGGGGAGAGACCCAGTACTTC. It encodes CASSLVGGETQYF.